Following are 21 T cell receptor beta chains from one sample sequenced in a study of PD-1 blockade in classical Hodgkin lymphoma (dated by TCRdb to between 2020 and 2021). The sample's time point label is to be understood as: cycle 4 day 1 (C4D1), after less than 7 weeks of nivolumab. Every trial patient had relapsed after autologous stem cell transplantation, and cohorts A, B and C differed in prior brentuximab vedotin exposure. The method was the immunoSEQ multiplex PCR assay. Not all clones reach the TCRdb copy of this immuneACCESS table, which keeps in-frame sequences only. Checked studies attribute under half of the gap to unresolved V genes and leave the rest unexplained. The sample contains roughly 100,000 clones, 89% of them found a single time. The ten most abundant clones make up roughly 19% of the sample. The starting material was peripheral blood mononuclear cells (PBMCs), obtained before the fourth cycle of nivolumab. The source of these receptors is a human donor with classical Hodgkin lymphoma.

The rearrangement links TRBV19 to TRBJ1-5; possibly TRBD1 for D (5 bases). Trimming removed 6 bases at V and 4 bases at J, with 19 bases between. Germline assignment: CDR1 LNHDA and CDR2 SQIVND (reference sequence). The CDR3 covers 16 residues. The CDR3 here is CASSRDQGRLNQPQHF. The CDR3 coding sequence is TGTGCCAGTAGCCGGGACCAGGGACGCCTGAATCAGCCCCAGCATTTT.

Only a few counts were recorded for this clone. J is TRBJ1-2 and V is TRBV5-4; no reliable D call. CDR3 length: 13 residues. Trimming pared 4 bases from V and 0 bases from J, leaving 7 bases between. CDR1 is SGHNT, CDR2 YYREEE, per germline (reference sequence). CDR3 DNA: TGTGCCAGCAGCCGTGATTCTAACTATGGCTACACCTTC. Its translation is CASSRDSNYGYTF.

The chain links TRBV5-1 to TRBJ2-5; a weak D match, TRBD2 (5 bases). The CDR3 has 19 residues. CDR1 is SGHRS and CDR2 is YFSETQ in the germline V gene. Trimming took 1 base from V and 7 from J, leaving 29 bases between them. This CDR3 is CASSLRVGLSRERAGTQYF. The CDR3 DNA sequence: TGCGCCAGCAGCTTGAGGGTCGGCTTGTCGAGGGAGAGGGCGGGGACCCAGTACTTC.

The rearrangement links TRBV5-1 to TRBJ2-3; no clear D. This CDR3 region has 16 residues. V lost 0 bases, J lost 0 bases, and 11 bases lay in between. The V gene's germline CDR1 is SGHRS and CDR2 YFSETQ. The CDR3 bases are TGCGCCAGCAGCTTGGTGGCTGGCGATAGCACAGATACGCAGTATTTT. Protein sequence: CASSLVAGDSTDTQYF.

The CDR3 bases are TGCGCCAGCAGCTTGTTCCTTAGCGGGAGAGTCCAAGAGACCCAGTACTTC. Its protein product is CASSLFLSGRVQETQYF. The chain employs TRBV5-1 and TRBJ2-5; TRBD2 matches at 9 bases. Germline CDR1 is SGHRS and CDR2 is YFSETQ. This CDR3 is 17 amino acids long. Trimming took 1 base from V and 1 from J; bases not matched to a gene: 8.

The chain uses TRBV5-4 and TRBJ2-3; D gene ambiguous. The CDR3 contains 17 residues. Germline V gives CDR1 SGHNT, CDR2 YYREEE (reference sequence). Trimming took off 4 bases at V and 5 bases at J, with 23 bases between the two ends. The CDR3 region has the DNA TGTGCCAGCAGCCCGGCAGGCGTTCTGTGGGAAGGAGATACGCAGTATTTT. It is translated as CASSPAGVLWEGDTQYF.

The gene calls are TRBV7-6 and TRBJ2-2; D tentatively reads TRBD1 or TRBD2 (5 bases each). This CDR3 is 16 amino acids long. Between the trimmed V and J ends, which lost 5 bases and 0 bases, there was a span of 13 bases. Germline values: CDR1 SGHVS, CDR2 FNYEAQ. Here the CDR3 reads CASSRAGRANTGELFF. CDR3 in DNA: TGTGCCAGCAGCAGGGCGGGCAGGGCGAACACCGGGGAGCTGTTTTTT. Together with reference TRBV7-6 and TRBJ2-2, the CDR3 gives the full variable domain: GAGVSQSPRYKVTKRGQDVALRCDPISGHVSLYWYRQALGQGPEFLTYFNYEAQQDKSGLPNDRFSAERPEGSISTLTIQRTEQRDSAMYRCASSRAGRANTGELFFGEGSRLTVL.

This chain joins TRBV10-3 and TRBJ1-2, with unresolved D. CDR3 length: 15 residues. CDR1 and CDR2 (germline): ENHRY, SYGVKD. V was trimmed by 6 bases and J by 8 bases, leaving 22 bases between them. This chain's CDR3 is CAIRSRHEEASGYTF. CDR3 DNA: TGTGCCATCAGAAGTAGACACGAAGAGGCGAGCGGCTACACCTTC.

V usage is TRBV5-1 and J usage is TRBJ2-1; D might be TRBD2 (7 bases). The CDR3 covers 15 residues. Trimming cost V 3 bases and J 4 bases, with 14 bases left between them. Germline CDR1 reads SGHRS; CDR2 reads YFSETQ. CDR3 protein: CASSYPGGKYNEQFF. CDR3 nucleotides: TGCGCCAGCAGCTACCCGGGGGGCAAGTACAATGAGCAGTTCTTC.

The genes are TRBV14 and TRBJ2-1, with D possibly being TRBD1 or TRBD2 (6 bases each). V was cut by 4 bases and J by 2 bases, with 27 bases left in between. Looked up from germline, CDR1 is SGHDN and CDR2 is FVKESK. The CDR3 spans 20 residues. The CDR3 nucleotides are TGTGCCAGCAGCCCTTTCGAGGGGGGCGGCACATGGATAGCCTACAATGAGCAGTTCTTC. Translated, it gives CASSPFEGGGTWIAYNEQFF.

With respect to this clone: The sample holds other DNA sequences that translate to the same CDR3. The rearrangement joins TRBV19 to TRBJ1-4; no firm D call. This CDR3 has 11 amino acids. Germline CDR1 is LNHDA and CDR2 is SQIVND (reference sequence). The V and J ends lost 1 base and 7 bases respectively, with 1 base between them. CDR3 loop: CASSIGEKLFF. In nucleotides, the CDR3 is TGTGCCAGTAGTATAGGTGAAAAACTGTTTTTT.

CDR3 in DNA: TGTGCCAGCAGCTTAAAAGGAGCGGCCCAGTACGAGCAGTACTTC. Translation: CASSLKGAAQYEQYF. The rearrangement links TRBV13 to TRBJ2-7; possible D gene TRBD2, 5 bases. Trimming stripped 2 bases from V and 4 bases from J, with 15 bases between. Germline V gene lookup returns CDR1 PRHDT and CDR2 FYEKMQ (reference sequence). The CDR3 is made up of 15 amino acids.

The V gene is TRBV19, the J gene TRBJ1-5; TRBD1 might be the D (5 bases). There are 15 residues in the CDR3. V was pared by 6 bases and J by 3 bases, with 15 bases between. The germline CDR1 and CDR2 sequences are LNHDA and SQIVND (reference sequence). The CDR3 nucleotides read TGTGCCAGTAGATATTCCGGGACGGACAATCAGCCCCAGCATTTT. This codes for CASRYSGTDNQPQHF.

The CDR3, as DNA: TGTGCCACCAGCAGAGATCGTCCTAGCGGGAGGAACACCGGGGAGCTGTTTTTT. Its protein product is CATSRDRPSGRNTGELFF. V usage is TRBV15 and J usage is TRBJ2-2, with 10 bases that match TRBD2. The junction had 5 bases not matched to a gene; V was cut back by 0 bases and J by 1 base. The V gene's germline CDR1 is LNHNV and CDR2 YYDKDF (reference sequence). This CDR3 is built from 18 residues.

The CDR3: CASSTILGPLHEQFF. DNA of the CDR3: TGTGCCAGTAGTACCATCCTCGGTCCGTTGCATGAGCAGTTCTTC. The genes are TRBV19 and TRBJ2-1; no definite D call. V lost 4 bases and J lost 8, with 18 bases in between. Germline values: CDR1 LNHDA, CDR2 SQIVND (reference sequence). This CDR3 comprises 15 residues.

The chain is built from TRBV4-2 and TRBJ2-7; 9 bases are a match to TRBD1. The CDR3 is 17 amino acids. The germline gives CDR1 LGHNA, CDR2 YNFKEQ. V trimming: 2 bases; J trimming: 3 bases; junction bases outside the gene matches: 11. The CDR3 bases are TGTGCCAGCAGCCAACGTGGGACAGGGTTAGGAAACTACGAGCAGTACTTC. Encoded protein: CASSQRGTGLGNYEQYF.

This chain links TRBV7-2 with TRBJ2-1; no definite D call. V lost 1 base to trimming and J lost 4 bases, with 8 bases between them. Germline V gene lookup returns CDR1 SGHTA and CDR2 FQGNSA. The CDR3 loop spans 14 amino acids. CDR3 DNA: TGTGCCAGCAGCTTAGAGGGTAGTTACAATGAGCAGTTCTTC. Protein: CASSLEGSYNEQFF.

This clone appeared once. V usage is TRBV11-3 and J usage is TRBJ2-7; D possibly matches TRBD1 or TRBD2 (6 bases each). CDR1 and CDR2 from the germline V gene are SGHNT and YENEEA. The CDR3 extends over 13 amino acids. V gave up 5 bases and J gave up 4 bases, with 12 bases separating them. In nucleotides, the CDR3 is TGTGCCAGCAGCCGTGGGGGGACATACGAGCAGTACTTC. This translates into CASSRGGTYEQYF.

This chain links TRBV5-6 with TRBJ1-4; no clear D gene. This CDR3 contains 13 residues. The V gene's germline CDR1 is SGHDT and CDR2 YYEEEE. Trimming shortened V by 1 base and J by 8 bases, and 9 bases separated the two germline ends. The CDR3 loop reads CASSLWGREKLFF. DNA of the CDR3: TGTGCCAGCAGCTTGTGGGGTAGGGAAAAACTGTTTTTT. Full variable domain (missing parts from reference TRBV5-6 and TRBJ1-4): DAGVTQSPTHLIKTRGQQVTLRCSPKSGHDTVSWYQQALGQGPQFIFQYYEEEERQRGNFPDRFSGHQFPNYSSELNVNALLLGDSALYLCASSLWGREKLFFGSGTQLSVL.

CDR3: CASSIRDNTEAFF. DNA of the CDR3: TGTGCCAGTAGTATTAGGGACAACACTGAAGCTTTCTTT. V and J are TRBV19 and TRBJ1-1; the D gene is possibly TRBD1 (5 bases). Germline CDR1 LNHDA, CDR2 SQIVND (reference sequence). This CDR3 contains 13 residues. The V end lost 3 bases, the J end lost 2 bases, and 7 bases lay between the germline ends.

The chain couples TRBV4-1 to TRBJ2-1; D gene unclear. From germline, CDR1 is MGHRA and CDR2 YSYEKL. CDR3 length: 15 residues. Deletions cut 1 base from V and 5 bases from J, with 12 bases between. The CDR3 DNA reads TGCGCCAGCAGCCAAGGTATTTCAGTCAACAATGAGCAGTTCTTC. It codes for CASSQGISVNNEQFF.